What follows is one T cell receptor beta chain and its context. Antigen unknown. One end of the junction is discordant with germline, which a read error may explain. The sample belongs to a study of tumor-infiltrating lymphocytes in primary liver carcinoma. Notes on the study in general: Pairs comparing tumor with adjacent tissue or blood overlapped less than pairs drawn from tumor regions.

From 500 to 600 ng of total RNA, TCR beta-specific cDNA was reverse-transcribed using a constant-region primer. Three nested multiplex PCR rounds, a slightly modified ARM-PCR method, built the TCR beta libraries. Primers for the first two PCR rounds were TRBV1-TRBV30 forward primers and a C-beta reverse primer (10 cycles per round). TCRdb re-called the multiplex PCR reads through MiXCR, storing one row per CDR3 protein. The sample includes about 92,000 distinct CDR3 sequences, less than 75% of them seen just once. Unsorted bulk tissue (roughly 17-34 mg) underwent RNA and DNA co-extraction. Surgical resection was the treatment these patients received for primary liver carcinoma. These patients lived with chronic HBV infection and had never been treated. Germline V gene data show CDR1 as SNHLY and CDR2 as FYNNEI. This CDR3 comprises 12 residues.

Sequencing input: tumor-adjacent normal liver tissue. This TCR came from a man in his forties or fifties with primary liver carcinoma and hepatitis B virus infection. V usage is TRBV2 and J usage is TRBJ2-1; a weak D match, TRBD2 (6 bases). This CDR3 reads CASSGRGDELFF. CDR3 nucleotide sequence: TGTGCCAGCAGCGGGAGAGGTGATGAGCTGTTCTTC.